This T cell receptor beta chain was observed in a study of early stage breast cancer tumors. Study outcomes and limitations: Compared with adjacent normal breast, tumors showed roughly 2.5-fold denser, more clonal T cells. Comparing each tissue with blood distinguished tumor from normal in most of the 16 patients. Commonly generated sequences made up most enriched TCRB sequences shared between patients.

The CDR3 extends over 18 amino acids. Germline loops: CDR1 LGHNA, CDR2 YSLEER. V was clipped by 0 bases and J by 2 bases; unmatched bases: 9. About this clone itself: Its antigen is as yet unknown.

Clones were read by immunoSEQ multiplex PCR, and TCRdb kept only the in-frame ones, dropping some. The sample includes 45,000 to 50,000 clones, about 80% seen only once; the top ten take 1.4%. The sample was blood. The sequence came from a person aged 50 to 59 with breast cancer. This chain uses TRBV4-3 with TRBJ2-1, with 8 bases matching TRBD2. The CDR3 DNA is TGCGCCAGCAGCCAAGAGCTTAGCGGGACCCGCCCCTACAATGAGCAGTTCTTC. This gives the protein CASSQELSGTRPYNEQFF.